This T cell receptor beta chain was obtained from a study of OX40 agonist ivuxolimab in advanced cancers. Study-level information: Across the patients, intravenous ivuxolimab was delivered every 2 weeks at 0.01 to 10 mg/kg. Points from the study as a whole: Doses of 0.1 to 3.0 mg/kg were accompanied by clonal expansion of CD4+ and CD8+ blood T cells by week 6.

On this clone: As yet, its antigen is unknown.

Assay: immunoSEQ multiplex PCR; the TCRdb copy retains only in-frame clones and omits some. The sample has approximately 64,000 clones, 86% seen once. Germline V CDR1 and CDR2: SNHLY, FYNNEI. V shed 10 bases, J shed 1 base, and the junction held 9 bases outside the gene matches. This CDR3 is 14 amino acids long. The rearrangement links TRBV2 to TRBJ2-5, with 7 bases matching TRBD2. Sequencing was performed on CD4+ or CD8+ T cells sorted from blood, taken in a trial of the OX40 agonist ivuxolimab. This sequence was found in an adult with an advanced solid tumor such as melanoma, head and neck, liver or kidney cancer. CDR3 nucleotides: TGTGCCACTAACCACGGGACTACCCAAGAGACCCAGTACTTC. This gives the protein CATNHGTTQETQYF.